What follows describes a single T cell receptor beta chain. Which antigen it targets is not known. Qualities for individual bases were not recorded, and no much larger clone is one base off. Trimming removed 4 bases from V and 14 bases from J; the gene matches leave 17 bases unexplained. Spanning cysteine to phenylalanine, the CDR3 consists of 15 amino acids. Left in the record is the CDR3 DNA by itself, 45 bases read in frame from the first base. Taken from the germline V gene, the CDR1 and CDR2 loops are SGHTA and FQGNSA. Libraries were made using 5' RACE. The data were produced on an Illumina HiSeq 2500. A second PCR of roughly 6 to 11 cycles was run with a J-beta primer mix and a sample-barcoded 5' primer. Each TCR beta cDNA molecule received a unique molecular identifier from a template-switch 5' adaptor carrying 12 random nucleotides. Each sample yielded at least 3 million CDR3-containing paired-end reads. First-strand cDNA was synthesized from all RNA with the Mint cDNA synthesis kit, primed by a TRBC-specific oligonucleotide. Following uracil-DNA glycosylase treatment, all cDNA underwent a first 18-cycle PCR with the universal primers M1SS and BC2_uni_R. In the source study's methods: Each sample was normalized by randomly selecting 1 million high-quality reads, each carrying a distinct molecular identifier. Reads with shared molecular identifiers were discarded instead of being binned into consensus sequences. MiTCR, set to a Q25 quality threshold and the strictest error-elimination algorithm, was used for CDR3 identification, clonotype clustering and error correction. A nonparametric unseen species model with Euler transformation was used to estimate a lower bound on total TCR beta diversity. The public reads were reanalyzed by TCRdb: fastp trimming at Q25, MiXCR alignment, in-frame beta chains only. Rows are unified per CDR3 protein, each entry keeping the most common DNA and genes. TCRdb's processing, not the authors' own work, is the source of the V and J calls. The sample data list 1.4 million or so distinct CDR3 sequences, and roughly two fifths of these were observed just once. Clones ranked in the top ten supply around 4% of the sample.

Donors were about 36 systemically healthy Caucasian individuals from Russia aged 6 to 90 years. Ten milliliters of peripheral blood were drawn from each donor into EDTA-treated Vacutainer tubes. Ficoll-Paque density-gradient centrifugation was used to isolate PBMCs, with at least 6 million obtained per sample. Trizol reagent was used to extract total RNA from PBMCs, with at least 5 micrograms per sample. Naive CD45RAhigh/CD27high T cell percentages were measured by flow cytometry on a PBMC aliquot from every donor. This sample is drawn from a study of blood T cells in healthy people across ages (dated by TCRdb to the mid-2010s). At the level of the whole study: In model experiments, roughly one uniquely barcoded TCR beta cDNA molecule per two T cells was captured by template switching. To avoid experimental bias, donors of different ages were spread randomly across the sequencing lanes. Age-related changes in TCR beta repertoire diversity were measured in the study by deep sequencing normalized with unique cDNA molecular identifiers. Two additional independent replicas of 1 million unique cDNA reads from the same blood draw were analyzed for two donors (one aged 18 to 30 and one aged 80 or older). Donors were grouped into four age groups: young (average approximately 15 years), middle-aged (approximately 41), aged (over 55) and long-lived (about 90). The full study reports these points: The percentage of naive T cells measured by flow cytometry correlated strongly with observed TCR beta diversity. The long-lived group showed more naive CD4+ T cells, fewer expanded clones and increased TCR diversity than the aged group, suggesting age selection. Bulk unsorted PBMC profiling prevented conclusive comparison of naive and antigen-experienced compartments. Because the CMV infection status of the donors was unknown, age-related changes in expanded clonotypes may potentially have been confounded. Estimates of total diversity based on one million sequenced T cells were regarded as lower bounds and as underestimates. As age increased, observed TCR beta diversity per million T cells dropped in a roughly linear way, and a significant reduction was already evident by age about 40.

Sequencing was done on a sample of blood. This clonotype was obtained from a woman aged 18-29 years in good health. This chain is built from TRBV7-2 and TRBJ2-1, with 7 bases aligning to TRBD1. The CDR3 has the sequence CASSSTYIKGAEEFF. The DNA sequence is given as TGTGCCAGCAGCTCCACGTACATTAAGGGGGCGGAGGAGTTCTTC.